This passage covers 20 T cell receptor beta chains from one sample sequenced in a study of blood T cell repertoires in COVID-19. TCRdb's table, derived via immunoSEQ multiplex PCR, lists solely in-frame clones and lacks some. This sample has some 66,000 clones, with 90% to 95% found just once. Sequenced input: peripheral blood. The receptors shown here come from a human donor in a cohort sampled during active COVID-19.

This clone was counted between two and nine times. The rearrangement uses TRBV27 and TRBJ2-7; TRBD1 matches at 9 bases. The CDR3 sequence is 16 residues long. Germline CDR1 is MNHEY and CDR2 is SMNVEV (reference sequence). Trimming cost V 3 bases and J 3 bases; bases outside gene matches: 9. CDR3 in amino acids: CASSFSGQGLSYEQYF. Here the CDR3 DNA reads TGTGCCAGCAGTTTCTCAGGACAGGGGCTGAGCTACGAGCAGTACTTC.

The CDR3 reads CASSNGLHASTDTQYF. CDR3 DNA: TGTGCCAGCAGCAACGGACTTCACGCGAGCACAGATACGCAGTATTTT. This chain uses TRBV9 with TRBJ2-3, with D perhaps TRBD2 (5 bases). CDR1 and CDR2 from the germline V gene are SGDLS and YYNGEE. This CDR3 comprises 16 residues. Trimming left V 4 bases short and J 0 bases short, with 15 bases between. Drawing the rest from reference TRBV9 and TRBJ2-3, the complete variable domain is DSGVTQTPKHLITATGQRVTLRCSPRSGDLSVYWYQQSLDQGLQFLIQYYNGEERAKGNILERFSAQQFPDLHSELNLSSLELGDSALYFCASSNGLHASTDTQYFGPGTRLTVL.

This rearrangement joins TRBV9 to TRBJ1-1, with a weak D call TRBD1 (5 bases). V was shortened by 0 bases and J by 1 base, with 7 bases between the two germline ends. The CDR3 length is 14 residues. Germline V gene data show CDR1 as SGDLS and CDR2 as YYNGEE. The CDR3, as DNA: TGTGCCAGCAGCGTAGGTACAGGGAACACTGAAGCTTTCTTT. Amino acid sequence: CASSVGTGNTEAFF. Full variable domain (outside the CDR3, taken from reference TRBV9 and TRBJ1-1): DSGVTQTPKHLITATGQRVTLRCSPRSGDLSVYWYQQSLDQGLQFLIQYYNGEERAKGNILERFSAQQFPDLHSELNLSSLELGDSALYFCASSVGTGNTEAFFGQGTRLTVV.

V usage is TRBV15 and J usage is TRBJ2-5, with 9 bases that match TRBD1. The V gene's germline CDR1 is LNHNV and CDR2 YYDKDF (reference sequence). CDR3 length: 15 residues. Germline trimming cut 0 bases from V and 3 bases from J; bases unmatched to any gene: 2. The DNA of the CDR3 is TGTGCCACCAGCAGAGATCGGACAGGGGAAGAGACCCAGTACTTC. It encodes CATSRDRTGEETQYF.

The chain uses TRBV7-3 and TRBJ2-3, with D perhaps matching TRBD2 (6 bases). In germline, CDR1 is SGHTA, CDR2 FQGTGA. The CDR3 is 16 residues long. The V and J ends lost 3 bases and 4 bases respectively, with 17 bases between them. The CDR3: CASSLDGTAPPDTQYF. DNA of the CDR3: TGTGCCAGCAGCTTGGATGGGACTGCCCCGCCAGATACGCAGTATTTT.

This clone appeared a few times. V gene TRBV2 combines with J gene TRBJ2-6; 8 positions match TRBD1. Germline V lookup: CDR1 SNHLY, CDR2 FYNNEI. Unmatched junction bases numbered 7, after V lost 3 bases and J lost 0 bases. The CDR3 runs 18 residues. The CDR3 DNA follows: TGTGCCAGCAGTGATCGGACAGGGAATAGCTCTGGGGCCAACGTCCTGACTTTC. It translates to CASSDRTGNSSGANVLTF.

V usage is TRBV7-3 and J usage is TRBJ2-7; tentative D call: TRBD1 (6 bases). This CDR3 has 14 residues. Germline V gives CDR1 SGHTA, CDR2 FQGTGA. Trimming removed 7 bases from V and 4 bases from J, with 17 bases in between. CDR3: CASKLGLTGYEQYF. The CDR3 DNA reads as TGTGCCAGCAAGCTTGGCCTAACAGGGTACGAGCAGTACTTC.

V is TRBV28 and J is TRBJ1-4, with D possibly being TRBD1 (6 bases). The CDR3 covers 16 residues. CDR1 is MDHEN and CDR2 is SYDVKM in the germline V gene. The germline V and J ends were trimmed by 7 bases and 4 bases, with 19 bases remaining between them. The CDR3 DNA sequence: TGTGCCAGCATCTCAATAAGGGGGGGGAGTAATGAAAAACTGTTTTTT. It yields the protein CASISIRGGSNEKLFF. Looking up the rest from reference TRBV28 and TRBJ1-4 gives the full variable domain: DVKVTQSSRYLVKRTGEKVFLECVQDMDHENMFWYRQDPGLGLRLIYFSYDVKMKEKGDIPEGYSVSREKKERFSLILESASTNQTSMYLCASISIRGGSNEKLFFGSGTQLSVL.

The rearrangement joins TRBV19 to TRBJ2-1; TRBD2 aligns across 7 bases. The J segment lost 4 bases and the V segment lost 4 bases, leaving 7 bases of the junction unmatched. Germline V gene data show CDR1 as LNHDA and CDR2 as SQIVND (reference sequence). The CDR3 has 15 amino acids. This CDR3 is CASSRLAGDYNEQFF. DNA for the CDR3: TGTGCCAGTAGTAGGTTAGCGGGTGATTACAATGAGCAGTTCTTC.

V gene TRBV2 combines with J gene TRBJ2-1, with D perhaps TRBD2 (6 bases). Germline assignment: CDR1 SNHLY and CDR2 FYNNEI. This CDR3 has 13 residues. V lost 6 bases and J 14 bases, leaving 20 bases between the germline ends. CDR3 residues: CASRGGGTLPEFF. Here the CDR3 DNA reads TGTGCCAGCAGGGGAGGCGGGACTTTGCCCGAGTTCTTC.

DNA for the CDR3: TGTGCCAGCAGCTCGCCGAGACAGGGTGGCTACACCTTC. Translation gives CASSSPRQGGYTF. This rearrangement joins TRBV5-4 to TRBJ1-2, with 7 bases identical to TRBD1. Trimming took 3 bases from V and 7 from J; bases not matched to a gene: 6. The CDR3 runs to 13 residues. Germline V CDR1 and CDR2: SGHNT, YYREEE (reference sequence). Full variable domain (outside the CDR3, taken from reference TRBV5-4 and TRBJ1-2): ETGVTQSPTHLIKTRGQQVTLRCSSQSGHNTVSWYQQALGQGPQFIFQYYREEENGRGNFPPRFSGLQFPNYSSELNVNALELDDSALYLCASSSPRQGGYTFGSGTRLTVV.

This chain joins TRBV20-1 and TRBJ2-7; 7 bases line up with TRBD1. V was pared by 3 bases and J by 3 bases, with 14 bases of the junction left unmatched. This CDR3 region has 16 residues. From germline, CDR1 is DFQATT and CDR2 SNEGSKA (reference sequence). The CDR3 spells CSASSQARGRDYEQYF. In DNA, the CDR3 is TGCAGTGCTAGTTCTCAGGCTAGGGGGCGCGACTACGAGCAGTACTTC.

V and J are TRBV19 and TRBJ1-1; the D is unclear. V was cut by 4 bases and J by 1 base, with 13 bases left in between. The CDR3 totals 15 residues. Germline CDR1 and CDR2: LNHDA and SQIVND (reference sequence). The CDR3 nucleotides are TGTGCCAGTAGTACCAGCCGGGCGGGGAACACTGAAGCTTTCTTT. Translation gives CASSTSRAGNTEAFF.

The chain uses TRBV5-6 and TRBJ2-3; no reliable D call. Germline V gives CDR1 SGHDT, CDR2 YYEEEE. The CDR3 is 11 amino acids. V lost 5 bases and J 8 bases, leaving 9 bases between the germline ends. The CDR3 coding sequence is TGTGCCAGCAGTTTTGGCTCTACGCAGTATTTT. It translates to CASSFGSTQYF.

V and J are TRBV29-1 and TRBJ2-1; 7 bases fit TRBD2. The CDR3 covers 13 residues. J was trimmed by 7 bases and V by 4 bases; bases with no gene match: 7. CDR1 is SQVTM and CDR2 is ANQGSEA in the germline V gene. CDR3 residues: CSVAAGEGNEQFF. The CDR3 DNA reads as TGCAGCGTTGCGGCGGGAGAGGGGAATGAGCAGTTCTTC.

This chain connects TRBV6-5 to TRBJ1-4; D perhaps matches TRBD1 (5 bases). V dropped 0 bases and J dropped 6 bases, with 11 bases sitting between them. CDR3 length: 15 amino acids. CDR1 is MNHEY, CDR2 SVGAGI, per germline. The CDR3 bases are TGTGCCAGCAGTTACTCGAGGCAGGGTGATGAAAAACTGTTTTTT. Encoded protein: CASSYSRQGDEKLFF.

The V call is TRBV6-5, the J call TRBJ2-5; D is possibly TRBD2 (5 bases). Germline V gives CDR1 MNHEY, CDR2 SVGAGI. V was cut by 0 bases and J by 1 base, with 9 bases left in between. CDR3 length equals 15 residues. This CDR3 is CASSYSSAGQETQYF. The CDR3 DNA follows: TGTGCCAGCAGTTACTCGTCGGCGGGCCAAGAGACCCAGTACTTC.

The V gene is TRBV5-8, the J gene TRBJ2-5; TRBD2 agrees at 11 bases. Germline CDR1 SGHTS, CDR2 YDEGEE. This CDR3 is 16 amino acids long. The V segment lost 0 bases and the J segment 1 base; nucleotides outside the gene matches: 2. CDR3 amino acids: CASSLVGTSGQETQYF. The CDR3 DNA reads TGTGCCAGCAGCTTGGTTGGGACTAGCGGCCAAGAGACCCAGTACTTC.

The rearrangement uses TRBV19 and TRBJ1-5; 8 nucleotides align to TRBD1. CDR1 is LNHDA, CDR2 SQIVND, per germline (reference sequence). V dropped 3 bases and J dropped 3; count of bases not matched to a gene: 4. The CDR3 sequence is 15 residues long. In nucleotides, the CDR3 is TGTGCCAGTAGTATCGCGACAGGGGACAATCAGCCCCAGCATTTT. Its translation: CASSIATGDNQPQHF.

The chain combines TRBV6-5 with TRBJ2-7; maybe TRBD2 (6 bases). The V end lost 6 bases, the J end lost 1 base, and 16 bases lay between the germline ends. This CDR3 is 15 amino acids long. Germline assignment: CDR1 MNHEY and CDR2 SVGAGI. CDR3 protein: CASSPGRTVSYEQYF. The DNA for the CDR3 is TGTGCCAGCAGCCCGGGGAGGACCGTTTCCTACGAGCAGTACTTC.